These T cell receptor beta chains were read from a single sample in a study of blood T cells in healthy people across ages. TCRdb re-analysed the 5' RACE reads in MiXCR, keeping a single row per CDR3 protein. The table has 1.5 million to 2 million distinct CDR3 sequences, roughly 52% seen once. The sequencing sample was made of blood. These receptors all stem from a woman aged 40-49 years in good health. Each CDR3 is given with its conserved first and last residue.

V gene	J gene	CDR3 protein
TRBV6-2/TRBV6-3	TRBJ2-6	CASSQKGLAGSGANVLTF
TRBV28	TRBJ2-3	CATGKGDTDTQYF
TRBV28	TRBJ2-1	CATVGRGGGDEQFF
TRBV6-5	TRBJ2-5	CASRYGSGVLAETQYF
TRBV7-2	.	CASSLAQGLAPLEQYF
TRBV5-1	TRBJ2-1	CASSRTSGGASGEQFF
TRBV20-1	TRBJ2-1	CSAAGTKRNEQFF
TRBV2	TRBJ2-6	CACSPGRGFSGANVLTF
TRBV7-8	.	CASSFTDRLYEQYF
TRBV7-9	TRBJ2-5	CAAGGYQETQYF